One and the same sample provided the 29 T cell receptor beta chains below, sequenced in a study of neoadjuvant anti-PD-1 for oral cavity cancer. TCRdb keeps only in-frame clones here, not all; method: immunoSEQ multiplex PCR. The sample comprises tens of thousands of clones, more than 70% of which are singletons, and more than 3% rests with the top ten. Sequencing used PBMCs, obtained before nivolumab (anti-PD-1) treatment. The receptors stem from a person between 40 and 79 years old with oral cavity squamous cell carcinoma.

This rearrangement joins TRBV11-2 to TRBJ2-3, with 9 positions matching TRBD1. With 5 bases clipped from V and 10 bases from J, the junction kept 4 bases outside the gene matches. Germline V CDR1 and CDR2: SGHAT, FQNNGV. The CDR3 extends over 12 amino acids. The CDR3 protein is CASSIQGAPQYF. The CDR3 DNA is TGTGCCAGCAGCATACAGGGGGCGCCGCAGTATTTT.

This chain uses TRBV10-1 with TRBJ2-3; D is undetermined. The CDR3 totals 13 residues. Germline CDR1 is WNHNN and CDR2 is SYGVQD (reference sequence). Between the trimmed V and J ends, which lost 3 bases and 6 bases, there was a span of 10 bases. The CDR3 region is CASSDPPNDTQYF. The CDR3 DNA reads TGCGCCAGCAGTGACCCCCCAAACGATACGCAGTATTTT.

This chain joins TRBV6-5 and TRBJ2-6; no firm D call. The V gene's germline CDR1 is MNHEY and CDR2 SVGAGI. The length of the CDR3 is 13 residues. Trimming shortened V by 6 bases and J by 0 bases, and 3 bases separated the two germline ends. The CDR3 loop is CASRSSGANVLTF. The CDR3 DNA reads TGTGCCAGCAGGTCCTCTGGGGCCAACGTCCTGACTTTC.

In nucleotides, the CDR3 is TGTGCCAGCAGCGTAGGATTGGCTAGCGGGGCCCCCCACACAGATACGCAGTATTTT. Protein product: CASSVGLASGAPHTDTQYF. V usage is TRBV9 and J usage is TRBJ2-3; 9 bases are a match to TRBD2. CDR1 is SGDLS, CDR2 YYNGEE, per germline. Germline trimming cut 0 bases from V and 2 bases from J; bases unmatched to any gene: 13. The CDR3 extends over 19 amino acids.

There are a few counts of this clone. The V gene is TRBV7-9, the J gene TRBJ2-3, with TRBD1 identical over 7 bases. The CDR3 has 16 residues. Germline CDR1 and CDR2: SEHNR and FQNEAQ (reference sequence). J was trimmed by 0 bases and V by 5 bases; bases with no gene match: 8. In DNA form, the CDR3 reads TGTGCCAGCAGCCCTCAGACAGGGCGGAGCACAGATACGCAGTATTTT. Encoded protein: CASSPQTGRSTDTQYF.

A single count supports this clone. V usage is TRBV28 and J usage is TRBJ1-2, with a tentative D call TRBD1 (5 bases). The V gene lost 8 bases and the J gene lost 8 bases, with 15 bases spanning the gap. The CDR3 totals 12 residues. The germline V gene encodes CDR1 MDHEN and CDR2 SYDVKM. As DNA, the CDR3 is TGTGCCAGCGTTGGGGGTTGGCAGGGCTACACCTTC. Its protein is CASVGGWQGYTF.

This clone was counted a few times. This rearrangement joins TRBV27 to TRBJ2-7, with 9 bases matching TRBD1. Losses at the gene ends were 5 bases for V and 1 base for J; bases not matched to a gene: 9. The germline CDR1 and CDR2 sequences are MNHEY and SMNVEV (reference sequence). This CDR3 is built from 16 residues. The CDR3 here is CASSDLGQGGSYEQYF. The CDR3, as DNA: TGTGCCAGCAGTGACCTGGGACAGGGCGGGTCCTACGAGCAGTACTTC.

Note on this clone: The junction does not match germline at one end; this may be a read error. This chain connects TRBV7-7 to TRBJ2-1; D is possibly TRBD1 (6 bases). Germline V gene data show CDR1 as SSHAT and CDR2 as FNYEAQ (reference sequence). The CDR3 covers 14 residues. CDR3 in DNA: TGTGCTAGCAGCCAGGCCGGGACAAAACCCGAGCAGTTCTTC. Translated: CASSQAGTKPEQFF. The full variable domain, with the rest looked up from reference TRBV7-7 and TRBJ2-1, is GAGVSQSPRYKVTKRGQDVTLRCDPISSHATLYWYQQALGQGPEFLTYFNYEAQPDKSGLPSDRFSAERPEGSISTLTIQRTEQRDSAMYRCASSQAGTKPEQFFGPGTRLTVL.

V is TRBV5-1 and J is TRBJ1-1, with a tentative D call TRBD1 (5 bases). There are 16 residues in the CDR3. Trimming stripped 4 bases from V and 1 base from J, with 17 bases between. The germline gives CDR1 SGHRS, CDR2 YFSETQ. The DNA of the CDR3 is TGCGCCAGCAGCCCTAAGGACCAGGGAAGGAACACTGAAGCTTTCTTT. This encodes CASSPKDQGRNTEAFF.

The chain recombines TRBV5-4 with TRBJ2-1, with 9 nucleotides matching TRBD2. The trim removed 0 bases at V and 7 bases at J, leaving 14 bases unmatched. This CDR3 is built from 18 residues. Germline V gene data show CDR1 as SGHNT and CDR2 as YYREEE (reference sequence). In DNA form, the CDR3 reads TGTGCCAGCAGCTTGGCCGGGGGCGGGAGGGCCGGTGGGAATGAGCAGTTCTTC. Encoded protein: CASSLAGGGRAGGNEQFF.

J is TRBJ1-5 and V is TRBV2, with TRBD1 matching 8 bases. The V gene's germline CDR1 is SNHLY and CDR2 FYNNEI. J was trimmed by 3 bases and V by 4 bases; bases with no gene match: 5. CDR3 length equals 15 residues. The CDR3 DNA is TGTGCCAGCAGTGTACAGGGGGTGATCAATCAGCCCCAGCATTTT. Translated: CASSVQGVINQPQHF.

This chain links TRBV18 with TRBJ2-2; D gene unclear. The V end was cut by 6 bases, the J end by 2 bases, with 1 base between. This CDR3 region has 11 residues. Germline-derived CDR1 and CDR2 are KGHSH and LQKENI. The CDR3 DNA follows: TGTGCCAGCTCTAACACCGGGGAGCTGTTTTTT. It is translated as CASSNTGELFF.

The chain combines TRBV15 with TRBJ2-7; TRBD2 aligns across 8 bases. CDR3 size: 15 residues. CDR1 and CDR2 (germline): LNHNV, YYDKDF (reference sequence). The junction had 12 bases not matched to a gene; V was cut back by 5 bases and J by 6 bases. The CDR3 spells CATSSRTSFSSEQYF. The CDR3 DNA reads TGTGCCACCAGCTCCCGGACTAGCTTTTCTTCCGAGCAGTACTTC. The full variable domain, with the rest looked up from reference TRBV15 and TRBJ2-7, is DAMVIQNPRYQVTQFGKPVTLSCSQTLNHNVMYWYQQKSSQAPKLLFHYYDKDFNNEADTPDNFQSRRPNTSFCFLDIRSPGLGDTAMYLCATSSRTSFSSEQYFGPGTRLTVT.

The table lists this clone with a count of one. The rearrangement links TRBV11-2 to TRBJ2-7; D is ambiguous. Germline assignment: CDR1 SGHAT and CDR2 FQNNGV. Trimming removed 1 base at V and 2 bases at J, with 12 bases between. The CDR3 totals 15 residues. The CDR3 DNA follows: TGTGCCAGCAGCTTAGGTATTGATTCTACCTACGAGCAGTACTTC. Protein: CASSLGIDSTYEQYF.

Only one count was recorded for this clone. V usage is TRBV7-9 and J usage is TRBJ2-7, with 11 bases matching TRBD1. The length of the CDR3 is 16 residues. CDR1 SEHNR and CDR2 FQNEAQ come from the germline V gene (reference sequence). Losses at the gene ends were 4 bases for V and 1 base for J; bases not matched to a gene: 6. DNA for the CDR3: TGTGCCAGCAGCTCGGGACAGGGGGTCAGGTCCTACGAGCAGTACTTC. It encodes CASSSGQGVRSYEQYF.

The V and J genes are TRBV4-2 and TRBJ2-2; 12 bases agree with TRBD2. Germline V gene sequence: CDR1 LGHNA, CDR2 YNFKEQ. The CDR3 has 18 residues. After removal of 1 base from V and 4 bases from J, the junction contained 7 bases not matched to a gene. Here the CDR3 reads CASSQVPLAGGVTGELFF. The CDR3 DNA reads TGTGCCAGCAGCCAAGTGCCGCTAGCGGGAGGGGTCACCGGGGAGCTGTTTTTT.

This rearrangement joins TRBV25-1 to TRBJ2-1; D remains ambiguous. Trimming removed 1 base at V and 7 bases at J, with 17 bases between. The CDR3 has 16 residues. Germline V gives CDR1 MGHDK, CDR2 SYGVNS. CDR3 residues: CASSESTQNRPNEQFF. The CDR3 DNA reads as TGTGCCAGCAGTGAATCAACGCAAAATCGCCCTAATGAGCAGTTCTTC.

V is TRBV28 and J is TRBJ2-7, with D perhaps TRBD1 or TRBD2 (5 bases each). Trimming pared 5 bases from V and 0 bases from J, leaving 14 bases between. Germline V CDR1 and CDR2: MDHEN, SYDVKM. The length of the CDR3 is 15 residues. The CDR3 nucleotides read TGTGCCAGCAGTGAGGGGCGGAGGAGCTCCTACGAGCAGTACTTC. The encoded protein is CASSEGRRSSYEQYF.

DNA for the CDR3: TGTGCCAGCAGAGAATTCAGGGATCCCTATAATTCACCCCTCCACTTT. Protein sequence: CASREFRDPYNSPLHF. This chain uses TRBV7-9 with TRBJ1-6; D is possibly TRBD1 (5 bases). There are 16 residues in the CDR3. CDR1 and CDR2 from the germline V gene are SEHNR and FQNEAQ (reference sequence). The germline V and J ends were trimmed by 6 bases and 2 bases, with 14 bases remaining between them.

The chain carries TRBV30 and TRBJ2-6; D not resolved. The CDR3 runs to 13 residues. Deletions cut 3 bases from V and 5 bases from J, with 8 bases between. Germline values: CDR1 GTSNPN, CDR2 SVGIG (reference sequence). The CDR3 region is CAWSPDRANVLTF. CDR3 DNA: TGTGCCTGGAGCCCTGACAGGGCCAACGTCCTGACTTTC.

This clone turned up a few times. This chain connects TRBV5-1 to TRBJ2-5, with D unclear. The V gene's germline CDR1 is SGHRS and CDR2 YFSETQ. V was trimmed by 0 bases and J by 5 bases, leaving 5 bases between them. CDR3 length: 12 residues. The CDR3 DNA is TGCGCCAGCAGCTTGGATATGGAGACCCAGTACTTC. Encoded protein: CASSLDMETQYF. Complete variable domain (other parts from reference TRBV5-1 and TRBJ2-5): KAGVTQTPRYLIKTRGQQVTLSCSPISGHRSVSWYQQTPGQGLQFLFEYFSETQRNKGNFPGRFSGRQFSNSRSEMNVSTLELGDSALYLCASSLDMETQYFGPGTRLLVL.

In DNA, the CDR3 is TGTGCCAGCAGCTTGGGACACTTCTATGGCTACACCTTC. Protein sequence: CASSLGHFYGYTF. This chain uses TRBV5-6 with TRBJ1-2; D is undetermined. V lost 0 bases, J lost 4 bases, and 7 bases lay in between. Germline CDR1 reads SGHDT; CDR2 reads YYEEEE. The CDR3 totals 13 residues. The full variable domain, with the rest looked up from reference TRBV5-6 and TRBJ1-2, is DAGVTQSPTHLIKTRGQQVTLRCSPKSGHDTVSWYQQALGQGPQFIFQYYEEEERQRGNFPDRFSGHQFPNYSSELNVNALLLGDSALYLCASSLGHFYGYTFGSGTRLTVV.

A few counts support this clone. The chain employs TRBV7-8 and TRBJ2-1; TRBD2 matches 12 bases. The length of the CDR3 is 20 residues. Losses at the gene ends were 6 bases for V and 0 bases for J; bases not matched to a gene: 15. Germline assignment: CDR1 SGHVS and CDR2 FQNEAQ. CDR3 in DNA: TGTGCCAGCAGACAAGCGAGACTAGCGGGAGCCTCAATCTCCTACAATGAGCAGTTCTTC. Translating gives CASRQARLAGASISYNEQFF.

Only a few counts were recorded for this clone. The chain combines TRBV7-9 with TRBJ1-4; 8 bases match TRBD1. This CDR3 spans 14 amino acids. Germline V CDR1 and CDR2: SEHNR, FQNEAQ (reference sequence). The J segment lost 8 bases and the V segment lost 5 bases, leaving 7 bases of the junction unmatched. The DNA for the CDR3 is TGTGCCAGCAGCGCCAGGGGGCTTGGGGAAAAACTGTTTTTT. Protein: CASSARGLGEKLFF.

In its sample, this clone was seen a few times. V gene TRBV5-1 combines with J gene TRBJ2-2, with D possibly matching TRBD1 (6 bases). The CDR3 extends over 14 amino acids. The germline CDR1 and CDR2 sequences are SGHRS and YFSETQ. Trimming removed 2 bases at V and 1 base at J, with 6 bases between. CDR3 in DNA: TGCGCCAGCAGCTTACAGGGGAACACCGGGGAGCTGTTTTTT. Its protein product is CASSLQGNTGELFF.

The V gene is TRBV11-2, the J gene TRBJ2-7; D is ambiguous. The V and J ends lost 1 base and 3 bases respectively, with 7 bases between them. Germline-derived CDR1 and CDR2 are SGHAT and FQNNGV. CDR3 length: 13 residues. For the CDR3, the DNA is TGTGCCAGCAGCTTAGTTTGGGACTACGAGCAGTACTTC. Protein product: CASSLVWDYEQYF. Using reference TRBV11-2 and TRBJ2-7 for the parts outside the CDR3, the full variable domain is EAGVAQSPRYKIIEKRQSVAFWCNPISGHATLYWYQQILGQGPKLLIQFQNNGVVDDSQLPKDRFSAERLKGVDSTLKIQPAKLEDSAVYLCASSLVWDYEQYFGPGTRLTVT.

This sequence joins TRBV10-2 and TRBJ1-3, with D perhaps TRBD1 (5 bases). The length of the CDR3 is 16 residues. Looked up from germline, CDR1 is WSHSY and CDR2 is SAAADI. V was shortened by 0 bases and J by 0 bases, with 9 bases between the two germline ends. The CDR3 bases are TGCGCCAGCAGTGAGTCTCAGGGTTCCTCTGGAAACACCATATATTTT. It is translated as CASSESQGSSGNTIYF.

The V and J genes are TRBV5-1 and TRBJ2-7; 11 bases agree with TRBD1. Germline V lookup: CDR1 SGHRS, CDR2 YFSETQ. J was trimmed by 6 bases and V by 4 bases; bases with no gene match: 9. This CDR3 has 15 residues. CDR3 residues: CASSETTGTGGEQYF. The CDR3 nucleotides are TGCGCCAGCAGCGAAACTACCGGGACAGGGGGCGAGCAGTACTTC.

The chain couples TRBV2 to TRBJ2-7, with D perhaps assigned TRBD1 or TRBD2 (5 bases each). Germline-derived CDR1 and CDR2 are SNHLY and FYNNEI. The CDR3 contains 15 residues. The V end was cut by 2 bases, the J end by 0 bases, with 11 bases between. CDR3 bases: TGTGCCAGCAGTGAATGGGGCAGCGGCTCCTACGAGCAGTACTTC. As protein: CASSEWGSGSYEQYF.